The table lists the clone carrying this T cell receptor beta chain with many counts. The CDR3 has 13 amino acids. Deletions cut 4 bases from V and 5 bases from J, with 11 bases between. In germline, CDR1 is LGHDT, CDR2 YNNKEL (reference sequence). The record originates from a study of early T cells in non-severe SARS-CoV-2 infection. Study-wide background: The input, bulk RNA from unsorted whole blood, was sequenced, and chains were unpaired.

Each cDNA molecule carried a unique molecular identifier. Via MiXCR, TCRdb re-called the 5' RACE reads, giving one row per CDR3 protein. The table has about 58,000 distinct CDR3 sequences, 12% seen once; the top ten hold about 4%. This clonotype was sampled from an adult who was a healthcare worker with PCR-confirmed SARS-CoV-2 infection or an uninfected control (not recorded which). The sequencing input was whole blood. The genes are TRBV3-1 and TRBJ1-1; the D is unclear. The CDR3 is CASSPYGETEAFF. The CDR3 nucleotides read TGTGCCAGCAGCCCCTATGGGGAGACTGAAGCTTTCTTT.